The following is a TCR beta chain sequence with its context. The antigen remains unidentified. Generated by immunoSEQ multiplex PCR, the TCRdb table keeps only in-frame clones and is missing some. The sample has approximately 160,000 clones; roughly 92% are singletons. This record belongs to a study of OX40 agonist ivuxolimab in advanced cancers. Study background: An anti-OX40 (CD134) antibody with agonistic activity, ivuxolimab, was administered to patients. At doses from 0.01 to 10 mg/kg, patients were given intravenous ivuxolimab every 2 weeks. Study results and limitations: With doses of 0.1 to 3.0 mg/kg, CD4+ and CD8+ blood T cells had undergone clonal expansion by week 6. In the 0.1-3.0 mg/kg groups, partial responders showed among the lowest expansion.

The ends lost 3 bases at V and 1 base at J; junction bases unmatched: 8. Germline values: CDR1 SGHNT, CDR2 YYREEE (reference sequence). The CDR3 runs 16 residues. The chain recombines TRBV5-4 with TRBJ2-3, with 7 bases aligning to TRBD2. This receptor was taken from an adult with an advanced solid tumor such as melanoma, head and neck, liver or kidney cancer. The material was CD4+ or CD8+ T cells sorted from blood, obtained in a trial of the OX40 agonist ivuxolimab. The CDR3 region has the DNA TGTGCCAGCAGCTCATACCTGGCGGGGGGCACAGATACGCAGTATTTT. As protein: CASSSYLAGGTDTQYF.